This TCR beta chain appears in the sequencing data of a study of regulatory dendritic cells for organ transplantation. General study findings and limits: Regulatory dendritic cells appeared to expand memory CD8+ clones less than mature ones. Memory T cells were less diverse than naive, with memory CD8+ most oligoclonal.

The method was immunoSEQ multiplex PCR; TCRdb's version includes in-frame clones alone and lacks a portion of them. The sample contains 21,000 or so clones, 60% to 80% of which appear only once. A note on this clone: What it binds is not known.

Naive CD45RA+ and memory CD45RO+ CD4+ or CD8+ T cells were FACS-sorted. V shed 1 base and J shed 1 base, with 11 bases lying between them. Per the germline V gene, CDR1 is SGHTA and CDR2 is FQGNSA. This CDR3 region has 16 residues. The sample was memory CD4+ T cells from blood. The subset is: CD45RO+ memory T cells. This TCR was sampled from a human donor in good health. The chain employs TRBV7-2 and TRBJ1-3; D unresolved. In nucleotides, the CDR3 is TGTGCCAGCAGCTTAGGTTTCGGGGTTTCTGGAAACACCATATATTTT. Translation gives CASSLGFGVSGNTIYF.